The 8 T cell receptor beta chains presented below share a single source sample, sequenced in a study of blood T cell repertoires in COVID-19. The method was immunoSEQ multiplex PCR; TCRdb's version includes in-frame clones alone and lacks a portion of them. The sample lists some 170,000 clones, around 80% occurring once. Sample: peripheral blood. The receptor source for this set is a woman in her 70s with acute or convalescent COVID-19.

This chain uses TRBV7-2 with TRBJ2-1, with TRBD1 identical over 8 bases. The ends lost 5 bases at V and 4 bases at J; junction bases unmatched: 7. CDR3 length equals 15 residues. CDR1 and CDR2 (germline): SGHTA, FQGNSA. CDR3 residues: CASSQGAVNYNEQFF. The CDR3 nucleotides read TGTGCCAGCAGCCAGGGGGCGGTAAATTACAATGAGCAGTTCTTC.

The chain uses TRBV28 and TRBJ2-1; 15 positions match TRBD2. Germline trimming cut 3 bases from V and 0 bases from J; bases unmatched to any gene: 6. This CDR3 is 19 amino acids long. Germline lookup yields CDR1 MDHEN and CDR2 SYDVKM. The CDR3 region has the DNA TGTGCCAGCAGTTTTGCTGGACTAGCGGGAGGGTCCTCCTACAATGAGCAGTTCTTC. This codes for CASSFAGLAGGSSYNEQFF. Filled out from reference TRBV28 and TRBJ2-1, the complete variable domain reads DVKVTQSSRYLVKRTGEKVFLECVQDMDHENMFWYRQDPGLGLRLIYFSYDVKMKEKGDIPEGYSVSREKKERFSLILESASTNQTSMYLCASSFAGLAGGSSYNEQFFGPGTRLTVL.

The chain carries TRBV9 and TRBJ2-3; D may be TRBD1 (5 bases). The CDR3 has 13 amino acids. Germline CDR1 is SGDLS and CDR2 is YYNGEE. Trimming left V 4 bases short and J 4 bases short, with 10 bases between. For the CDR3, the DNA is TGTGCCAGCAGCCCCAGGGTCCCAGATACGCAGTATTTT. It translates to CASSPRVPDTQYF.

DNA of the CDR3: TGTGCCAGCAGCCAACAGGGGGCCCTGAACACTGAAGCTTTCTTT. This encodes CASSQQGALNTEAFF. V gene TRBV14 combines with J gene TRBJ1-1; the match to TRBD1 covers 8 bases. V was clipped by 2 bases and J by 0 bases; unmatched bases: 2. In germline, CDR1 is SGHDN, CDR2 FVKESK. The CDR3 sequence is 15 residues long. Full variable domain (outside the CDR3, taken from reference TRBV14 and TRBJ1-1): EAGVTQFPSHSVIEKGQTVTLRCDPISGHDNLYWYRRVMGKEIKFLLHFVKESKQDESGMPNNRFLAERTGGTYSTLKVQPAELEDSGVYFCASSQQGALNTEAFFGQGTRLTVV.

The rearrangement uses TRBV11-2 and TRBJ1-2, with 9 bases fitting TRBD1. The CDR3 runs to 15 residues. Germline-derived CDR1 and CDR2 are SGHAT and FQNNGV. Trimming took 2 bases from V and 5 from J; bases not matched to a gene: 6. CDR3 sequence (DNA): TGTGCCAGCAGCTTATACAGGGGGCAAGAGTATGGCTACACCTTC. Its translation is CASSLYRGQEYGYTF.

The V gene is TRBV5-1, the J gene TRBJ2-1; 10 bases match TRBD2. The CDR3 is 16 amino acids. CDR1 and CDR2 (germline): SGHRS, YFSETQ. J gave up 4 bases and V 0 bases, and 4 bases lay outside the gene matches. CDR3 nucleotide sequence: TGCGCCAGCAGCTTGGAAGGGACTAGCGAGTACAATGAGCAGTTCTTC. It specifies CASSLEGTSEYNEQFF.

V usage is TRBV6-6 and J usage is TRBJ1-4; perhaps TRBD1 as D (5 bases). Germline-derived CDR1 and CDR2 are MNHNY and SVGAGI (reference sequence). V shed 11 bases and J shed 7 bases, with 17 bases lying between them. The CDR3 length is 13 residues. CDR3 amino acids: CAARGTPGEKLFF. CDR3 DNA sequence: TGTGCCGCCCGAGGGACTCCGGGTGAAAAACTGTTTTTT.

This chain uses TRBV2 with TRBJ2-4, with D possibly TRBD2 on 5 matching bases. Looked up from germline, CDR1 is SNHLY and CDR2 is FYNNEI. This CDR3 is built from 17 residues. Trimming left V 2 bases short and J 0 bases short, with 14 bases between. The CDR3 DNA is TGTGCCAGCAGTGAACGGAGGCAACAACAAGCCAAAAACATTCAGTACTTC. It is translated as CASSERRQQQAKNIQYF.